A single sample gave rise to the 8 T cell receptor beta chains below, sequenced in a study of T cells in Graves' hyperthyroidism and ophthalmopathy. Amplification of TCR beta CDR3 regions used RNA as the template. The study used the HTBI primer set for a first-round RT-PCR of the TCR CDR3. TCRdb independently ran MiXCR on the multiplex PCR reads; one entry per CDR3 protein. The sample holds about 570,000 distinct CDR3 sequences; about 45% are singletons and the top ten take 15% to 20%. Sequenced: peripheral blood or thyroid tissue (not recorded which). The receptors derive from an adult woman with Graves' disease, either hyperthyroidism or ophthalmopathy (not recorded which).

The sample holds a few counts of this clonotype. The chain is built from TRBV6-1 and TRBJ2-7; D is possibly TRBD1 (6 bases). The CDR3 covers 15 residues. Germline CDR1 is MNHNS and CDR2 is SASEGT. V shed 7 bases and J shed 7 bases, with 23 bases lying between them. The CDR3 DNA sequence: TGTGCCAGCAACGCCCGGGACACTCGGTCGGGGGAGCAGTACTTC. Translation gives CASNARDTRSGEQYF.

About this clonotype itself: At one end the junction does not follow the germline gene, possibly because of a read error. The chain joins TRBV28 to TRBJ2-7; the match to TRBD2 covers 8 bases. The germline V gene has CDR1 MDHEN and CDR2 SYDVKM. The CDR3 sequence is 13 residues long. The chain's CDR3 is CASEGLASYEQCF. CDR3 DNA sequence: TGTGCCAGCGAAGGACTAGCCTCCTACGAGCAGTGCTTC.

This clonotype was detected many times. The chain couples TRBV20-1 to TRBJ2-5; D remains unclear. The germline CDR1 and CDR2 sequences are DFQATT and SNEGSKA (reference sequence). This CDR3 comprises 14 residues. V shed 1 base and J shed 0 bases, with 9 bases lying between them. Here the CDR3 DNA reads TGCAGTGCTAGAGTAGAGGCTAACCAAGAGACCCAGTACTTC. Protein product: CSARVEANQETQYF.

Only a few counts were recorded for this clonotype. The chain employs TRBV7-9 and TRBJ2-7; TRBD2 agrees at 7 bases. Germline V gene sequence: CDR1 SEHNR, CDR2 FQNEAQ (reference sequence). Unmatched junction bases numbered 5, after V lost 0 bases and J lost 3 bases. CDR3 size: 15 residues. For the CDR3, the DNA is TGTGCCAGCAGCTTAGCGGTAGCGGGCTACTACGAGCAGTACTTC. Translated: CASSLAVAGYYEQYF.

This clonotype showed up many times. The gene calls are TRBV4-2 and TRBJ2-7; D gene uncertain. Per the germline V gene, CDR1 is LGHNA and CDR2 is YNFKEQ. Trimming took 1 base from V and 7 from J, leaving 14 bases between them. This CDR3 contains 14 residues. CDR3: CASSQADPPYEQYF. CDR3 sequence (DNA): TGTGCCAGCAGCCAAGCCGATCCTCCGTATGAGCAGTACTTC.

A few counts support this clonotype. This sequence joins TRBV9 and TRBJ1-5, with D unclear. CDR1 and CDR2 from the germline V gene are SGDLS and YYNGEE. V was trimmed by 4 bases and J by 4 bases, leaving 15 bases between them. The CDR3 is 15 residues long. For the CDR3, the DNA is TGTGCCAGCAGCCCCTCCGGACGAGAGAATCAGCCCCAGCATTTT. This sequence encodes CASSPSGRENQPQHF.

This clonotype has more than one count but fewer than ten. The chain joins TRBV29-1 to TRBJ2-5; D is perhaps TRBD1 (6 bases). CDR3 length: 12 residues. Germline CDR1 SQVTM, CDR2 ANQGSEA. The V gene lost 6 bases and the J gene lost 5 bases, with 13 bases spanning the gap. The chain's CDR3 is CSVGTPGETQYF. The CDR3 region has the DNA TGCAGCGTGGGGACACCCGGGGAGACCCAGTACTTC. Using reference TRBV29-1 and TRBJ2-5 for the parts outside the CDR3, the full variable domain is SAVISQKPSRDICQRGTSLTIQCQVDSQVTMMFWYRQQPGQSLTLIATANQGSEATYESGFVIDKFPISRPNLTFSTLTVSNMSPEDSSIYLCSVGTPGETQYFGPGTRLLVL.

This clonotype was observed a handful of times. This could be a read error, since a much larger clone is one nucleotide away. The chain uses TRBV11-2 and TRBJ2-5; a possible D gene is TRBD2 (6 bases). This CDR3 spans 14 amino acids. Trimming stripped 3 bases from V and 7 bases from J, with 15 bases between. Germline CDR1 SGHAT, CDR2 FQNNGV. CDR3 region: CASSLWVAAGTQYF. The DNA for the CDR3 is TGTGCCAGCAGCTTGTGGGTAGCGGCGGGGACCCAGTACTTC.